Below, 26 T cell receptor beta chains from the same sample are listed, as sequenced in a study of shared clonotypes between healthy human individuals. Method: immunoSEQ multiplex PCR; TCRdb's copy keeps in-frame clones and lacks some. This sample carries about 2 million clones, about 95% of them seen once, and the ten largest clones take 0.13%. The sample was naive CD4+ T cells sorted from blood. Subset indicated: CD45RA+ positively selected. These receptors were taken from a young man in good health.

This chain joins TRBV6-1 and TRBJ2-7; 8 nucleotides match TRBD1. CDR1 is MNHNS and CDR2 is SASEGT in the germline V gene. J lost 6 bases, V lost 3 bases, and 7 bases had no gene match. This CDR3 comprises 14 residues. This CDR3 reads CASSDQTGAVEQYF. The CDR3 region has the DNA TGTGCCAGCAGTGACCAGACAGGGGCGGTCGAGCAGTACTTC.

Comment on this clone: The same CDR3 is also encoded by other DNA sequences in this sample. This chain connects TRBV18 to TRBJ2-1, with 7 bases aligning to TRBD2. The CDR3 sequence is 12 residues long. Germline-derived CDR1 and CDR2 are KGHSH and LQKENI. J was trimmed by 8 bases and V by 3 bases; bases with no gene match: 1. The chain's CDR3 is CASSPGGDEQFF. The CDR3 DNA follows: TGTGCCAGCTCACCGGGGGGGGATGAGCAGTTCTTC.

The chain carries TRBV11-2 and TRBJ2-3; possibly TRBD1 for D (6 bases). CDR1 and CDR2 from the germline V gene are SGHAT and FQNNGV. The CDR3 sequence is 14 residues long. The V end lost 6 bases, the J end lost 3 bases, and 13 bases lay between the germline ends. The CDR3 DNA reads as TGTGCCAGCAGAGAGAGGGGGTTTACAGATACGCAGTATTTT. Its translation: CASRERGFTDTQYF.

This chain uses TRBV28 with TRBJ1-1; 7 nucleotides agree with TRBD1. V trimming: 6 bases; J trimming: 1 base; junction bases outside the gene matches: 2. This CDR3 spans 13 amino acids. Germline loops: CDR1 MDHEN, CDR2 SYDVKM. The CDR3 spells CASRGGPNTEAFF. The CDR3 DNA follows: TGTGCCAGCAGAGGGGGCCCGAACACTGAAGCTTTCTTT.

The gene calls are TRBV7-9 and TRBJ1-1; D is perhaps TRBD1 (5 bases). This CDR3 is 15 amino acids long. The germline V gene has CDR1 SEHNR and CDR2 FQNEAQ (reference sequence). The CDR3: CPSRDGLSLNTEAFF. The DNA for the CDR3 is TGTCCATCGAGGGACGGGCTTTCCCTGAACACTGAAGCTTTCTTT.

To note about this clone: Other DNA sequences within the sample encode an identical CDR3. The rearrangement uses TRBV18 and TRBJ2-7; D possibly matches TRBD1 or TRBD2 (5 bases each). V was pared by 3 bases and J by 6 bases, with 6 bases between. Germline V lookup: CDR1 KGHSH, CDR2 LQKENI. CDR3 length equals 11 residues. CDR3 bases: TGTGCCAGCTCACCGGGGGTCGAGCAGTACTTC. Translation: CASSPGVEQYF.

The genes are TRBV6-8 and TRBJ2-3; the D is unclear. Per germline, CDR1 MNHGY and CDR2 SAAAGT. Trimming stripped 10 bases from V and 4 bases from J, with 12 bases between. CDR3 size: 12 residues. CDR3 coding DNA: TGTGCCAACCTACCGCCCCCAGATACGCAGTATTTT. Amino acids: CANLPPPDTQYF.

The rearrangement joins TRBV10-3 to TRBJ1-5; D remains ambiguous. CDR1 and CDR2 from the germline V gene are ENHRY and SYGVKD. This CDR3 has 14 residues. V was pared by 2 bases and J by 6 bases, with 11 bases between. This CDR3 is CAISEGVVRQPQHF. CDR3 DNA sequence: TGTGCCATCAGTGAGGGGGTAGTCCGTCAGCCCCAGCATTTT.

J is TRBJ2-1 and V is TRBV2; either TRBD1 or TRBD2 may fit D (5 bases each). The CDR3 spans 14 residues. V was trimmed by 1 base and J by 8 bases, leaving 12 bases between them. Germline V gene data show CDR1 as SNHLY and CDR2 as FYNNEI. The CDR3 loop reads CASSEERGTHEQFF. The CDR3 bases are TGTGCCAGCAGTGAAGAGAGGGGTACCCATGAGCAGTTCTTC.

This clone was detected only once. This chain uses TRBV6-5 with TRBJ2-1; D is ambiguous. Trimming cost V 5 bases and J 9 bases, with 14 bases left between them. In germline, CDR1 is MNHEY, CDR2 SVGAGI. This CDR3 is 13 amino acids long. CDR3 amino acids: CASSPRRWGEQFF. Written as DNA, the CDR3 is TGTGCCAGCAGTCCCCGCCGGTGGGGTGAGCAGTTCTTC.

This chain's CDR3 is CASSRVEGRLAGAYEQYF. CDR3 coding DNA: TGTGCCAGCAGCCGTGTGGAAGGGAGACTAGCGGGGGCCTACGAGCAGTACTTC. J is TRBJ2-7 and V is TRBV5-6; 12 nucleotides line up with TRBD2. CDR3 length: 18 amino acids. The V segment lost 4 bases and the J segment 2 bases; nucleotides outside the gene matches: 13. CDR1 and CDR2 (germline): SGHDT, YYEEEE.

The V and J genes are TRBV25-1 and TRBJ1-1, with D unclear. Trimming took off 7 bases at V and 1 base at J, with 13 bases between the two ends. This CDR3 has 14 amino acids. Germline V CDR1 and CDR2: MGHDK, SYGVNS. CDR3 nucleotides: TGTGCCAGCACCTCGACTGGGAAGAACACTGAAGCTTTCTTT. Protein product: CASTSTGKNTEAFF.

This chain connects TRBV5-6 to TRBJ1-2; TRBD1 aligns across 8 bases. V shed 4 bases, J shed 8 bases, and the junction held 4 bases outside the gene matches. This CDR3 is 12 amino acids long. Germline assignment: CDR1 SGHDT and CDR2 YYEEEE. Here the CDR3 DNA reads TGTGCCAGCAGCGCCCGACAGGGGGGCTACACCTTC. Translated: CASSARQGGYTF. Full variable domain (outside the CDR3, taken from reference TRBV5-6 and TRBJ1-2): DAGVTQSPTHLIKTRGQQVTLRCSPKSGHDTVSWYQQALGQGPQFIFQYYEEEERQRGNFPDRFSGHQFPNYSSELNVNALLLGDSALYLCASSARQGGYTFGSGTRLTVV.

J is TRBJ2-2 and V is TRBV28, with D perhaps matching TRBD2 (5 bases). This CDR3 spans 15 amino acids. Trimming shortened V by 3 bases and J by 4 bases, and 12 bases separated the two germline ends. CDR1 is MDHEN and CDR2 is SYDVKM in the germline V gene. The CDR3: CASSFSVGSTGELFF. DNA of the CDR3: TGTGCCAGCAGTTTTAGCGTGGGGAGCACCGGGGAGCTGTTTTTT.

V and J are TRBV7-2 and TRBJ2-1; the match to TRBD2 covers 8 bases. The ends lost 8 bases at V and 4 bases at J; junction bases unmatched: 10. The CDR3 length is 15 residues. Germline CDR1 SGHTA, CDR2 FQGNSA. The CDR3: CASGGYASGYNEQFF. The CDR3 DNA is TGTGCCAGCGGGGGTTACGCTAGCGGGTACAATGAGCAGTTCTTC. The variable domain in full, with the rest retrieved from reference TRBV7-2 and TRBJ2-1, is GAGVSQSPSNKVTEKGKDVELRCDPISGHTALYWYRQSLGQGLEFLIYFQGNSAPDKSGLPSDRFSAERTGGSVSTLTIQRTQQEDSAVYLCASGGYASGYNEQFFGPGTRLTVL.

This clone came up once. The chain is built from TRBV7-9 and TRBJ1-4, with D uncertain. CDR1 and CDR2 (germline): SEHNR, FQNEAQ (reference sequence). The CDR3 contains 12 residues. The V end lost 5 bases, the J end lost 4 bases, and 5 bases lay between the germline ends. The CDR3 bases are TGTGCCAGCAGCCACATTAATGAAAAACTGTTTTTT. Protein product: CASSHINEKLFF.

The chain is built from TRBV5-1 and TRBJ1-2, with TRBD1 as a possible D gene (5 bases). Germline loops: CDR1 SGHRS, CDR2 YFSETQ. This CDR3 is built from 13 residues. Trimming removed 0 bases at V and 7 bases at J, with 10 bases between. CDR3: CASSLAGFSGYTF. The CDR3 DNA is TGCGCCAGCAGCTTGGCAGGGTTTTCTGGCTACACCTTC.

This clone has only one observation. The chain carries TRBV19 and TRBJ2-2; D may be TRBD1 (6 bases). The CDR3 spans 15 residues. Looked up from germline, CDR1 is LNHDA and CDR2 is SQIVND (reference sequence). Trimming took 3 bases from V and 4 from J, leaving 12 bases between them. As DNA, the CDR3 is TGTGCCAGTAGTATTGGAGGACAGATCACCGGGGAGCTGTTTTTT. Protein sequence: CASSIGGQITGELFF. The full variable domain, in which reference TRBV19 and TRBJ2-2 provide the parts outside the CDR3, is DGGITQSPKYLFRKEGQNVTLSCEQNLNHDAMYWYRQDPGQGLRLIYYSQIVNDFQKGDIAEGYSVSREKKESFPLTVTSAQKNPTAFYLCASSIGGQITGELFFGEGSRLTVL.

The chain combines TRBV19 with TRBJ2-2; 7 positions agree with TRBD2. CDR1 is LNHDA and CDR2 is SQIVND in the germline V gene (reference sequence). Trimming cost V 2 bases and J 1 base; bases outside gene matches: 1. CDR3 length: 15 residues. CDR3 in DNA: TGTGCCAGTAGTATATCTAGCGGGAACACCGGGGAGCTGTTTTTT. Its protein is CASSISSGNTGELFF.

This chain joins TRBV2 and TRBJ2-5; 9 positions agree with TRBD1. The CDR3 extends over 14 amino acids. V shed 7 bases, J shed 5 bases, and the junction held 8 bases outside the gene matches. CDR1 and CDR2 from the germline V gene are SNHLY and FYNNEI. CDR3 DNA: TGTGCCAGCACCTCCGGGACAGGGTCTGAGACCCAGTACTTC. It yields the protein CASTSGTGSETQYF.

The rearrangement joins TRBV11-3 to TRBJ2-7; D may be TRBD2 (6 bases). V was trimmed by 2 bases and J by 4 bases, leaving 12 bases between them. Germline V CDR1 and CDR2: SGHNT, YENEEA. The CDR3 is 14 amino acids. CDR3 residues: CASSLRGAGYEQYF. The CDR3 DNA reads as TGTGCCAGCAGCTTACGCGGGGCAGGGTACGAGCAGTACTTC.

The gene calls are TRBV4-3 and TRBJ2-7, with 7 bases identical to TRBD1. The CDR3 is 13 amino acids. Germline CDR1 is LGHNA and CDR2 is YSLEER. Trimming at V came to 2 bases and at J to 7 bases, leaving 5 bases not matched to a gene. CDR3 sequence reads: CASSQRTGREQYF. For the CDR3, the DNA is TGCGCCAGCAGCCAAAGGACAGGCCGTGAGCAGTACTTC.

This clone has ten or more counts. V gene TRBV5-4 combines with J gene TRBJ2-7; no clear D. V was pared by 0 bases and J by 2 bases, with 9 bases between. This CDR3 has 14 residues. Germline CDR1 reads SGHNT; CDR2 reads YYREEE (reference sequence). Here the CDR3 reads CASSLVRQPYEQYF. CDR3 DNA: TGTGCCAGCAGCTTGGTCAGGCAACCCTACGAGCAGTACTTC.

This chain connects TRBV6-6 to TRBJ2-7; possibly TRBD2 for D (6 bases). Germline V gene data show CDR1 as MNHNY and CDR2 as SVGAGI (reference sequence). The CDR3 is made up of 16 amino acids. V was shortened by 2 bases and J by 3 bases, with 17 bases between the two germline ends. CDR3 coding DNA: TGTGCCAGCAGTTACGCCCCCTACGGGAGTGTCTACGAGCAGTACTTC. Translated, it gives CASSYAPYGSVYEQYF.

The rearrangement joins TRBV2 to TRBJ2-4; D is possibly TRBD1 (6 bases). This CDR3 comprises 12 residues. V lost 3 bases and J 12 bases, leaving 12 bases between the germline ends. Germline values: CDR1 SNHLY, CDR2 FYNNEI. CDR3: CASSEAGVSQYF. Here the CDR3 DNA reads TGTGCCAGCAGTGAGGCAGGGGTCTCTCAGTACTTC.

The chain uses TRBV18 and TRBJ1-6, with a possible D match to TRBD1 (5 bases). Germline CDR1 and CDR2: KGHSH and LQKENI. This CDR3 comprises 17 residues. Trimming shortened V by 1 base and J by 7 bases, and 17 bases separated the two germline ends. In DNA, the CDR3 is TGTGCCAGCTCACCACGGGAGATCACGGCAGGGAATTCACCCCTCCACTTT. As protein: CASSPREITAGNSPLHF.